The 14 T cell receptor beta chains presented below share a single source sample, sequenced in a study of cytomegalovirus exposure and HLA in healthy donors. PCR amplification relied on 60 Vbeta primers (plus 13 Jbeta primers). Measured with immunoSEQ multiplex PCR; TCRdb has only the in-frame clones, and not every one. The sample consists of 150,000 to 200,000 clones, 65% to 80% of them appearing once. Sequencing input: PBMCs. All receptors derive from a woman between 40 and 50 years old in good health and CMV-seronegative.

In its sample, this clone was seen a few times. The V call is TRBV19, the J call TRBJ2-1; the match to TRBD2 covers 10 bases. The CDR3 is 19 residues long. Germline V gene sequence: CDR1 LNHDA, CDR2 SQIVND (reference sequence). With 3 bases clipped from V and 2 bases from J, the junction kept 13 bases outside the gene matches. CDR3 nucleotides: TGTGCCAGTAGTATGGGGGGGGCTAGCGGGAGTATCACCTACAATGAGCAGTTCTTC. This sequence encodes CASSMGGASGSITYNEQFF. The full variable domain, rest sourced from reference TRBV19 and TRBJ2-1, is DGGITQSPKYLFRKEGQNVTLSCEQNLNHDAMYWYRQDPGQGLRLIYYSQIVNDFQKGDIAEGYSVSREKKESFPLTVTSAQKNPTAFYLCASSMGGASGSITYNEQFFGPGTRLTVL.

This chain joins TRBV29-1 and TRBJ1-1, with 7 bases fitting TRBD1. The CDR3 has 13 residues. Germline V gene data show CDR1 as SQVTM and CDR2 as ANQGSEA. J gave up 3 bases and V 7 bases, and 8 bases lay outside the gene matches. DNA of the CDR3: TGCAGCGGAATGAGGGACAGTCACACTGAAGCTTTCTTT. It codes for CSGMRDSHTEAFF.

The V and J genes are TRBV4-3 and TRBJ1-6, with a weak D call TRBD1 (6 bases). The V end was cut by 4 bases, the J end by 9 bases, with 16 bases between. Germline lookup yields CDR1 LGHNA and CDR2 YSLEER. This CDR3 comprises 15 residues. For the CDR3, the DNA is TGCGCCAGCAGCCTTGACAGGCCGGAGAGTTCACCCCTCCACTTT. Protein: CASSLDRPESSPLHF.

The gene calls are TRBV19 and TRBJ1-4; D is possibly TRBD1 (6 bases). Between the trimmed V and J ends, which lost 5 bases and 5 bases, there was a span of 12 bases. Germline CDR1 is LNHDA and CDR2 is SQIVND (reference sequence). The CDR3 loop spans 14 amino acids. The CDR3 nucleotides are TGTGCCAGTAGTCCCGGGACATGGAATGAAAAACTGTTTTTT. Its translation is CASSPGTWNEKLFF.

The gene calls are TRBV19 and TRBJ2-5; 8 bases agree with TRBD2. This CDR3 is built from 13 residues. The V gene's germline CDR1 is LNHDA and CDR2 SQIVND (reference sequence). V gave up 6 bases and J gave up 4 bases; unmatched junction bases: 4. This CDR3 reads CASSGLATETQYF. The DNA for the CDR3 is TGTGCCAGTAGCGGACTAGCAACAGAGACCCAGTACTTC.

The CDR3 coding sequence is TGTGCCAGCAGCGTAGCCCCACAAATGAACACTGAAGCTTTCTTT. It specifies CASSVAPQMNTEAFF. The gene calls are TRBV9 and TRBJ1-1; unclear D gene. Trimming cost V 0 bases and J 0 bases, with 9 bases left between them. Germline CDR1 SGDLS, CDR2 YYNGEE. This CDR3 contains 15 residues.

The V and J genes are TRBV7-9 and TRBJ2-2; D might be TRBD1 (5 bases). This CDR3 region has 15 residues. Germline CDR1 reads SEHNR; CDR2 reads FQNEAQ (reference sequence). V was shortened by 7 bases and J by 0 bases, with 12 bases between the two germline ends. CDR3 nucleotides: TGTGCCAGCAACGCAAGACAGTCGAACACCGGGGAGCTGTTTTTT. It yields the protein CASNARQSNTGELFF.

This clone was recorded only once. The chain employs TRBV30 and TRBJ2-1; 15 bases align to TRBD2. Per germline, CDR1 GTSNPN and CDR2 SVGIG (reference sequence). V trimming: 8 bases; J trimming: 7 bases; junction bases outside the gene matches: 6. The CDR3 consists of 14 residues. The CDR3 nucleotides are TGTGCCCGGGGACTAGCGGGAGGAGTAAATGAGCAGTTCTTC. Translated: CARGLAGGVNEQFF.

This clone was counted a single time. The genes are TRBV11-2 and TRBJ2-5, with 10 bases lining up with TRBD2. CDR1 SGHAT and CDR2 FQNNGV come from the germline V gene. CDR3 length: 15 residues. With V trimmed by 5 bases and J by 5 bases, 8 bases remained unmatched. CDR3 residues: CASSGQREGRETQYF. CDR3 nucleotides: TGTGCCAGCAGCGGCCAGCGGGAGGGCCGGGAGACCCAGTACTTC.

This clone occurred once. This chain links TRBV11-2 with TRBJ2-1; 12 bases map to TRBD2. CDR3 length equals 16 residues. V trimming: 4 bases; J trimming: 8 bases; junction bases outside the gene matches: 9. CDR1 and CDR2 from the germline V gene are SGHAT and FQNNGV. The CDR3 sequence is CASSSPRLAGADEQFF. CDR3 bases: TGTGCCAGCAGCTCCCCCCGACTAGCGGGAGCGGATGAGCAGTTCTTC.

This clone has a handful of counts. This chain links TRBV30 with TRBJ1-5; D gene ambiguous. The CDR3 is 12 amino acids. Germline CDR1 reads GTSNPN; CDR2 reads SVGIG (reference sequence). Trimming removed 2 bases from V and 5 bases from J, with 7 bases in between. In nucleotides, the CDR3 is TGTGCCTGGAGTCGAGCATATCAGCCCCAGCATTTT. Translating gives CAWSRAYQPQHF.

The chain joins TRBV4-3 to TRBJ2-7; TRBD2 agrees at 7 bases. The CDR3 runs 16 residues. Germline loops: CDR1 LGHNA, CDR2 YSLEER. The junction had 8 bases not matched to a gene; V was cut back by 1 base and J by 2 bases. DNA for the CDR3: TGCGCCAGCAGCCAAGGACCGCTAGCGGCGCCCTACGAGCAGTACTTC. This gives the protein CASSQGPLAAPYEQYF.

This chain links TRBV10-3 with TRBJ1-1; 7 bases match TRBD1. Looked up from germline, CDR1 is ENHRY and CDR2 is SYGVKD. The CDR3 has 14 residues. J was trimmed by 5 bases and V by 7 bases; bases with no gene match: 10. The CDR3 DNA reads as TGTGCCATCACTCCAGGGGGTGATGGGACTGAAGCTTTCTTT. It encodes CAITPGGDGTEAFF.

The chain has TRBV5-4 and TRBJ2-1; 7 bases are shared with TRBD1. V shed 0 bases, J shed 8 bases, and the junction held 8 bases outside the gene matches. Germline CDR1 SGHNT, CDR2 YYREEE (reference sequence). The CDR3 spans 15 residues. The CDR3 region has the DNA TGTGCCAGCAGCTTGGCGACAGGGTTATATGATGAGCAGTTCTTC. Translating gives CASSLATGLYDEQFF.